Below are 27 T cell receptor beta chains sequenced from a single sample in a study of cytomegalovirus exposure and HLA in healthy donors. 60 Vbeta and 13 Jbeta primers were used in PCR. Clones were sequenced by immunoSEQ multiplex PCR, and TCRdb holds only the in-frame ones, with some missing. In the table there are roughly 170,000 clones, 84% of which are singletons. The sample was PBMCs. The receptors derive from a man between 18 and 35 years old in good health and CMV-seronegative.

The genes are TRBV7-9 and TRBJ1-6, with 9 bases fitting TRBD1. CDR3 length: 16 residues. CDR1 and CDR2 (germline): SEHNR, FQNEAQ (reference sequence). Trimming cost V 1 base and J 7 bases; bases outside gene matches: 5. The CDR3 sequence: CASSLVAGTGNSPLHF. CDR3 nucleotide sequence: TGTGCCAGCAGCTTAGTAGCCGGGACAGGGAATTCACCCCTCCACTTT.

This chain links TRBV7-2 with TRBJ2-2, with D possibly being TRBD2 (6 bases). In germline, CDR1 is SGHTA, CDR2 FQGNSA. V shed 0 bases and J shed 5 bases, with 13 bases lying between them. This CDR3 is built from 16 residues. The CDR3 sequence: CASSLAPGVGTGELFF. In DNA form, the CDR3 reads TGTGCCAGCAGCTTAGCGCCGGGAGTCGGAACCGGGGAGCTGTTTTTT. Using reference TRBV7-2 and TRBJ2-2 for the parts outside the CDR3, the full variable domain is GAGVSQSPSNKVTEKGKDVELRCDPISGHTALYWYRQSLGQGLEFLIYFQGNSAPDKSGLPSDRFSAERTGGSVSTLTIQRTQQEDSAVYLCASSLAPGVGTGELFFGEGSRLTVL.

The V call is TRBV18, the J call TRBJ1-2, with TRBD1 matching over 7 bases. The junction had 4 bases not matched to a gene; V was cut back by 6 bases and J by 3 bases. The germline gives CDR1 KGHSH, CDR2 LQKENI. The CDR3 covers 13 residues. CDR3 bases: TGTGCCAGCTCTTCGACAGGGCACTATGGCTACACCTTC. This sequence encodes CASSSTGHYGYTF.

V usage is TRBV11-3 and J usage is TRBJ2-7; the match to TRBD1 covers 8 bases. The germline CDR1 and CDR2 sequences are SGHNT and YENEEA. The ends lost 2 bases at V and 6 bases at J; junction bases unmatched: 9. The CDR3 runs 15 residues. Here the CDR3 reads CASSLFQGAVIEQYF. The CDR3 DNA sequence: TGTGCCAGCAGCTTATTCCAGGGGGCCGTAATCGAGCAGTACTTC.

The chain recombines TRBV11-1 with TRBJ1-1, with 7 bases fitting TRBD1. There are 14 residues in the CDR3. Germline assignment: CDR1 SGHAT and CDR2 FQDESV (reference sequence). Trimming took 1 base from V and 4 from J; bases not matched to a gene: 3. CDR3 in DNA: TGTGCCAGCAGCTTAGAACAGGGGACCACTGAAGCTTTCTTT. It encodes CASSLEQGTTEAFF.

This clone was observed a few times. This chain connects TRBV10-3 to TRBJ2-1; tentative D call: TRBD1 (6 bases). This CDR3 is built from 14 residues. Germline assignment: CDR1 ENHRY and CDR2 SYGVKD. V was trimmed by 5 bases and J by 3 bases, leaving 11 bases between them. CDR3 sequence reads: CAISRDISYNEQFF. The CDR3, as DNA: TGTGCCATCAGTCGGGACATCAGCTACAATGAGCAGTTCTTC.

The gene calls are TRBV28 and TRBJ1-3; possibly TRBD1 for D (6 bases). Trimming pared 5 bases from V and 0 bases from J, leaving 14 bases between. The CDR3 runs 16 residues. Germline V lookup: CDR1 MDHEN, CDR2 SYDVKM. CDR3 residues: CASSPLTGFSGNTIYF. The CDR3 DNA reads as TGTGCCAGCAGTCCCCTGACAGGCTTCTCTGGAAACACCATATATTTT.

The genes are TRBV19 and TRBJ1-2, with D hard to call. The V gene's germline CDR1 is LNHDA and CDR2 SQIVND (reference sequence). V was shortened by 5 bases and J by 2 bases, with 12 bases between the two germline ends. This CDR3 region has 14 residues. CDR3 coding DNA: TGTGCCAGTAGTCCGGAGGACGGAAACTATGGCTACACCTTC. Encoded protein: CASSPEDGNYGYTF.

V is TRBV28 and J is TRBJ2-1; 7 bases fit TRBD1. V trimming: 6 bases; J trimming: 6 bases; junction bases outside the gene matches: 5. Germline V gives CDR1 MDHEN, CDR2 SYDVKM. The CDR3 length is 13 residues. In nucleotides, the CDR3 is TGTGCCAGCAGATGGACAGGCTTCAATGAGCAGTTCTTC. Translated, it gives CASRWTGFNEQFF.

The chain combines TRBV28 with TRBJ1-2, with D perhaps TRBD1 (6 bases). In germline, CDR1 is MDHEN, CDR2 SYDVKM. Trimming stripped 5 bases from V and 3 bases from J, with 19 bases between. The CDR3 totals 16 residues. CDR3 in amino acids: CASSGQGGGQDYGYTF. The CDR3 DNA is TGTGCCAGCAGTGGTCAAGGCGGGGGGCAAGACTATGGCTACACCTTC.

This clone was seen a few times. The same CDR3 arises from other DNA sequences in this sample as well. This sequence joins TRBV5-1 and TRBJ2-5; 9 positions agree with TRBD1. The CDR3 totals 14 residues. Germline V gene lookup returns CDR1 SGHRS and CDR2 YFSETQ. The junction had 1 base not matched to a gene; V was cut back by 2 bases and J by 2 bases. The CDR3 loop is CASSFGQGQETQYF. Here the CDR3 DNA reads TGCGCCAGCAGCTTCGGACAGGGGCAAGAGACCCAGTACTTC.

This chain connects TRBV6-5 to TRBJ1-2; 9 bases fit TRBD1. The CDR3 contains 13 residues. Germline V lookup: CDR1 MNHEY, CDR2 SVGAGI. Trimming took 5 bases from V and 7 from J; bases not matched to a gene: 5. CDR3 loop: CASSNRQGGGYTF. For the CDR3, the DNA is TGTGCCAGCAGTAACCGACAGGGGGGTGGCTACACCTTC.

The chain couples TRBV7-6 to TRBJ2-2; perhaps TRBD2 as D (6 bases). V lost 2 bases to trimming and J lost 7 bases, with 20 bases between them. Germline values: CDR1 SGHVS, CDR2 FNYEAQ. The CDR3 has 17 amino acids. CDR3 DNA: TGTGCCAGCAGCTTAACCCCCTCCTGGCGGGGAGGCGGGGAGCTGTTTTTT. As protein: CASSLTPSWRGGGELFF.

This chain joins TRBV4-2 and TRBJ2-1; 13 positions match TRBD2. The CDR3 covers 17 residues. The J segment lost 3 bases and the V segment lost 5 bases, leaving 7 bases of the junction unmatched. Germline V gives CDR1 LGHNA, CDR2 YNFKEQ. The CDR3, as DNA: TGTGCCAGCAGCGGGACTAGCGGGGAGTACCGCTACAATGAGCAGTTCTTC. It translates to CASSGTSGEYRYNEQFF.

The chain joins TRBV7-9 to TRBJ2-3; a weak D match, TRBD2 (5 bases). Germline lookup yields CDR1 SEHNR and CDR2 FQNEAQ (reference sequence). Trimming left V 5 bases short and J 4 bases short, with 10 bases between. The CDR3 spans 13 residues. The CDR3 is CASSARTADTQYF. The CDR3 DNA reads as TGTGCCAGCAGCGCAAGGACTGCAGATACGCAGTATTTT.

The V gene is TRBV6-1, the J gene TRBJ2-3; D is perhaps TRBD1 (5 bases). The ends were cut back, 6 bases at V and 0 bases at J, with 10 bases in the middle. The CDR3 is 14 amino acids. CDR1 and CDR2 from the germline V gene are MNHNS and SASEGT. CDR3 sequence (DNA): TGTGCCAGCAGGACAGTTCTTAGCACAGATACGCAGTATTTT. Its protein product is CASRTVLSTDTQYF.

The CDR3 DNA reads TGTGCCAGCAGTGAATTTCGGGGAGGCGGGGAGCTGTTTTTT. The encoded protein is CASSEFRGGGELFF. The gene calls are TRBV25-1 and TRBJ2-2; the D gene is possibly TRBD2 (6 bases). The CDR3 spans 14 residues. V was pared by 1 base and J by 7 bases, with 10 bases between. Per germline, CDR1 MGHDK and CDR2 SYGVNS.

The chain joins TRBV19 to TRBJ1-2; possible D gene TRBD1, 5 bases. Trimming took off 7 bases at V and 4 bases at J, with 16 bases between the two ends. Per the germline V gene, CDR1 is LNHDA and CDR2 is SQIVND (reference sequence). This CDR3 comprises 14 residues. The CDR3 here is CASTRQTQVYGYTF. The CDR3 nucleotides are TGTGCCAGTACCCGACAGACGCAAGTCTATGGCTACACCTTC.

The genes are TRBV2 and TRBJ1-1; weak D call: TRBD1 (6 bases). Trimming left V 7 bases short and J 1 base short, with 16 bases between. This CDR3 is 15 amino acids long. Germline loops: CDR1 SNHLY, CDR2 FYNNEI. The DNA of the CDR3 is TGTGCCAGCAAGGTGACAGGACCCGAGAACACTGAAGCTTTCTTT. Its protein is CASKVTGPENTEAFF.

A remark on this clone: A junction end diverges from the germline sequence, so it may reflect a read error. This chain uses TRBV2 with TRBJ1-1, with 8 bases fitting TRBD1. This CDR3 contains 14 residues. The germline CDR1 and CDR2 sequences are SNHLY and FYNNEI. The CDR3 DNA is TGTGCCAGCGATCGGGACAGGATGAACACTAAAGCTTTCTTT. It is translated as CASDRDRMNTKAFF. Complete variable domain (other parts from reference TRBV2 and TRBJ1-1): EPEVTQTPSHQVTQMGQEVILRCVPISNHLYFYWYRQILGQKVEFLVSFYNNEISEKSEIFDDQFSVERPDGSNFTLKIRSTKLEDSAMYFCASDRDRMNTKAFFGQGTRLTVV.

This clone appeared a single time. The rearrangement links TRBV28 to TRBJ2-3; maybe TRBD1 (6 bases). In germline, CDR1 is MDHEN, CDR2 SYDVKM. CDR3 size: 15 residues. Trimming shortened V by 5 bases and J by 6 bases, and 18 bases separated the two germline ends. CDR3 in DNA: TGTGCCAGCAGTAGTACAGGGACAAGCGTGGATACGCAGTATTTT. Its translation: CASSSTGTSVDTQYF. The whole variable domain, remainder taken from reference TRBV28 and TRBJ2-3, is DVKVTQSSRYLVKRTGEKVFLECVQDMDHENMFWYRQDPGLGLRLIYFSYDVKMKEKGDIPEGYSVSREKKERFSLILESASTNQTSMYLCASSSTGTSVDTQYFGPGTRLTVL.

The chain couples TRBV5-6 to TRBJ2-3, with 9 bases aligning to TRBD1. V was pared by 3 bases and J by 6 bases, with 8 bases of the junction left unmatched. The germline V gene has CDR1 SGHDT and CDR2 YYEEEE. The CDR3 spans 15 residues. Written as DNA, the CDR3 is TGTGCCAGCAGCTCACTGGGACAGGGAGAGGATACGCAGTATTTT. It is translated as CASSSLGQGEDTQYF.

V usage is TRBV10-3 and J usage is TRBJ2-7; a weak D match, TRBD1 (5 bases). The V end lost 3 bases, the J end lost 5 bases, and 20 bases lay between the germline ends. The germline CDR1 and CDR2 sequences are ENHRY and SYGVKD. The CDR3 is 16 amino acids. CDR3 amino acids: CAISEPYRRIGDEQYF. The CDR3 bases are TGTGCCATCAGTGAACCGTACAGGCGTATTGGAGACGAGCAGTACTTC.

The chain carries TRBV2 and TRBJ1-2, with 10 bases aligning to TRBD1. Germline V gene data show CDR1 as SNHLY and CDR2 as FYNNEI. Trimming took 7 bases from V and 8 from J; bases not matched to a gene: 16. This CDR3 contains 16 residues. The CDR3 DNA reads TGTGCCAGCAACCGGCGACAGGGGGCGGACCCGCGAGGCTACACCTTC. It encodes CASNRRQGADPRGYTF.

The chain couples TRBV7-9 to TRBJ2-1, with 9 bases aligning to TRBD2. The J segment lost 6 bases and the V segment lost 9 bases, leaving 6 bases of the junction unmatched. The CDR3 length is 13 residues. CDR1 SEHNR and CDR2 FQNEAQ come from the germline V gene (reference sequence). CDR3 residues: CASRPSGANEQFF. CDR3 bases: TGTGCCAGTCGGCCTAGCGGGGCCAATGAGCAGTTCTTC.

The V call is TRBV19, the J call TRBJ2-7, with unresolved D. The ends were cut back, 7 bases at V and 6 bases at J, with 16 bases in the middle. Germline loops: CDR1 LNHDA, CDR2 SQIVND (reference sequence). The CDR3 extends over 13 amino acids. DNA for the CDR3: TGTGCCAGTAATATCAGTCCGGGTTCCGAGCAGTACTTC. Protein sequence: CASNISPGSEQYF.

The chain joins TRBV11-2 to TRBJ1-5, with a tentative D call TRBD1 (5 bases). V was cut by 1 base and J by 5 bases, with 9 bases left in between. Germline lookup yields CDR1 SGHAT and CDR2 FQNNGV. The CDR3 has 14 residues. CDR3 DNA sequence: TGTGCCAGCAGCTTAGGGACGGGGGATCAGCCCCAGCATTTT. Encoded protein: CASSLGTGDQPQHF.